This entry describes one T cell receptor beta chain. V lost 0 bases, J lost 9 bases, and 8 bases stayed unmatched. The CDR3 consists of 16 residues. The V gene's germline CDR1 is SQVTM and CDR2 ANQGSEA. The data stem from a study of blood T cell repertoires in COVID-19. Study summary: There were acute and convalescent COVID-19 samples, and they came from the United States, Italy and Spain. The cDNA or gDNA used as material had been derived from T cells, B-cell-depleted T cells, or PBMCs.

Participants came from roughly 23 US areas, aged roughly 18 to 95 years. Donors in Cohort 3 who had recovered were those with two negative PCRs, healthcare professional clearance, or resolution of their symptoms. Assay used: immunoSEQ multiplex PCR; TCRdb lists only in-frame clones, some missing. Of about 270,000 clones in the sample, 75% to 90% were seen once. This chain uses TRBV29-1 with TRBJ2-1; TRBD2 aligns across 13 bases. The sequence came from a woman between 18 and 30 years old who had recovered from COVID-19. The sample taken for sequencing was PBMCs or T cells enriched from blood (not recorded which). CDR3 protein: CSVEESTSGGASEQFF. Written as DNA, the CDR3 is TGCAGCGTTGAAGAATCCACTAGCGGGGGGGCCAGTGAGCAGTTCTTC.